This is a list of T cell receptor beta chains from one sample in a study of brain T cells in children with intractable seizures. Measured with immunoSEQ multiplex PCR; TCRdb has only the in-frame clones, and not every one. The repertoire includes fewer than 6,500 clones, just over 90% of them detected once, and under 2.5% sits in the top ten. Sequenced material: resected brain tissue, taken at surgery. The receptors were sampled from a boy less than two years old with focal cortical dysplasia and intractable seizures. The CDR3 runs from the conserved cysteine through the conserved F or W. The D gene is left open where the match is weak. Not all rows give a size; the values are once, few, many and, for expanded clones, a class.

cdr3_nt cdr3_aa v_call clone_size j_call d_call
TGTGCCAGCAGTTACGCCGGGACAGGGGACGAGCAGTACTTC CASSYAGTGDEQYF TRBV6-6 NA TRBJ2-7 TRBD1
TGTGCCAGCAGTGAAGCAACGCCCTCAAGTGGCTATGGCTACACCTTC CASSEATPSSGYGYTF TRBV6-1 NA TRBJ1-2 NA
TGTGCCAGCAGCTTGGCGACCATGGTCCACTATGGCTACACCTTC CASSLATMVHYGYTF TRBV5-6 NA TRBJ1-2 NA
TGTGCCAGCTCACCACGGGGAGGCACTGAAGCTTTCTTT CASSPRGGTEAFF TRBV18 NA TRBJ1-1 NA
TGTGCCAGCAGTTCGCGTGGGCCCCTCAGCACAGATACGCAGTATTTT CASSSRGPLSTDTQYF TRBV27 NA TRBJ2-3 NA
TGTGCCAGTAGTACCAGGGGCCAAGAGACCCAGTACTTC CASSTRGQETQYF TRBV19 NA TRBJ2-5 NA
TGCAGCGTTGGGGAGGGGAGCTATGGCTACACCTTC CSVGEGSYGYTF TRBV29-1 once TRBJ1-2 NA
TGTGCCAGCAGCTTGGATCTCAGGGGAAACACCATATATTTT CASSLDLRGNTIYF TRBV5-4 NA TRBJ1-3 NA
TGTGCTAGTGGTTTAGGACAGGGGGCGTACGAGCAGTACTTC CASGLGQGAYEQYF TRBV12-5 NA TRBJ2-7 TRBD1
TGTGCCAGCAGCTTCGCAGCCAGCTACGAGCAGTACTTC CASSFAASYEQYF TRBV7-9 NA TRBJ2-7 NA
TGTGCCAGCAGGGCGAAGACAGGGGGAGGAACCGGGGAGCTGTTTTTT CASRAKTGGGTGELFF TRBV9 NA TRBJ2-2 TRBD1
TGCGCCAGCAGCTTGATAGGGACAGGGACAGATACGCAGTATTTT CASSLIGTGTDTQYF TRBV5-1 NA TRBJ2-3 TRBD1
TGCGCCAGCACCCGGGACAGGGGAAGGGCTGGGGCCAACGTCCTGACTTTC CASTRDRGRAGANVLTF TRBV23-1 NA TRBJ2-6 TRBD1
TGTGCCAGCAGCTGGGACAGGGGGTTAGGCAATGAGCAGTTCTTC CASSWDRGLGNEQFF TRBV5-6 NA TRBJ2-1 TRBD1
TGTGCCAGCAGCATTACTAGCGCTCAAGAGACCCAGTACTTC CASSITSAQETQYF TRBV7-2 once TRBJ2-5 TRBD2
TGTGCCAGCAGCTTAGCGTCTTCTAGTTGGATGGCAGATACGCAGTATTTT CASSLASSSWMADTQYF TRBV7-2 NA TRBJ2-3 NA
TGTGCCACCAGCAGCGGGGGGCTCCCCTCCTACGAGCAGTACTTC CATSSGGLPSYEQYF TRBV15 NA TRBJ2-7 NA
TGTGCCAGCAGTTCTCCCGAGCGGGAGGTCCTTACAAATGAGCAGTTCTTC CASSSPEREVLTNEQFF TRBV27 NA TRBJ2-1 TRBD2
TGTGCCAGCCTGGTAGGTCACGTGCGATCGGAGCAGTTCTTC CASLVGHVRSEQFF TRBV2 NA TRBJ2-1 NA
TGTGCCAGCAGCTTGTTAATCGGGGGTTTCTATGGCTACACCTTC CASSLLIGGFYGYTF TRBV5-4 NA TRBJ1-2 NA
TGTGCCAGTAGTCCGACGGCAACCTACGAGCAGTACTTC CASSPTATYEQYF TRBV19 NA TRBJ2-7 NA
TGCGCCAGCAGCCAAGATTCGGCGGGGAATCAGCCCCAGCATTTT CASSQDSAGNQPQHF TRBV4-1 NA TRBJ1-5 NA
TGCGCCAGCAGCCAAGATCAGGAGAGCGGGGAGCTGTTTTTT CASSQDQESGELFF TRBV4-3 NA TRBJ2-2 NA
TGTGCCAGCAGTAAAGGAGGGCAAAGCAATCAGCCCCAGCATTTT CASSKGGQSNQPQHF TRBV9 NA TRBJ1-5 NA
TGTGCCAGCAGCTTGAGCAGGGGCGAAGCTTTCTTT CASSLSRGEAFF TRBV5-5 NA TRBJ1-1 NA
TGTGCCAGCAGTGGGACTAGCGGGGGCACAGATACGCAGTATTTT CASSGTSGGTDTQYF TRBV6-4 NA TRBJ2-3 TRBD2